The clone carrying this TCR beta chain was counted a single time. Its antigen is as yet unknown. The CDR3 covers 17 residues. Deletions cut 1 base from V and 8 bases from J, with 23 bases between. This entry comes from a study of blood T cells in healthy people across ages. Study-wide results and limits: Unsorted PBMC input precluded a conclusive naive versus antigen-experienced comparison. The study found TCR beta diversity correlated strongly with naive T cell percentage. CMV status of donors was unknown, possibly confounding expanded clonotype changes.

The use of a sample-barcoded 5' primer and a J-beta primer mix characterized a second PCR of about 7 to 12 cycles. A template-switch adaptor that had 12 random nucleotides put a tag on each cDNA molecule. In TCRdb, the 5' RACE reads were re-called with MiXCR into one record per CDR3 protein. Among hundreds of thousands of distinct CDR3 sequences listed, more than 55% were seen once. The V and J genes are TRBV12-3 or TRBV12-4 and TRBJ1-2; D unclear. Sequencing input: blood. The source is a man aged 35 to 55 in good health. The CDR3 coding sequence is TGTGCCAGCAGTTTAGGCATTAGTGGCAGGACCGCTCTCGGCTACACCTTC. Its translation: CASSLGISGRTALGYTF.